This T cell receptor (beta chain) was observed in a study of blood T cells in healthy people across ages. Whole-study findings and limits: Estimates of total diversity, which came from one million sequenced T cells, were considered to be underestimates.

The second PCR ran 7 to 11 cycles with a sample-barcoded 5' primer and J-beta primers. TCRdb called the 5' RACE reads again in MiXCR, with one record for every CDR3 protein. The data show roughly 1,500,000 distinct CDR3 sequences, 34% seen once. Those donating, healthy Caucasian individuals from Russia, were aged about 6 to 100. A word on this clonotype: Its cognate antigen is unknown.

V was clipped by 11 bases and J by 0 bases, with 14 bases between them. This CDR3 is 14 amino acids long. Looked up from germline, CDR1 is SNHLY and CDR2 is FYNNEI. Sequenced input: blood. The TCR comes from a woman under 40 in good health. V is TRBV2 and J is TRBJ2-1; no reliable D call. Here the CDR3 reads CALNGGSSYNEQFF. The CDR3 bases are TGTGCCCTCAACGGCGGAAGCTCCTACAATGAGCAGTTCTTC. Using reference TRBV2 and TRBJ2-1 for the parts outside the CDR3, the full variable domain is EPEVTQTPSHQVTQMGQEVILRCVPISNHLYFYWYRQILGQKVEFLVSFYNNEISEKSEIFDDQFSVERPDGSNFTLKIRSTKLEDSAMYFCALNGGSSYNEQFFGPGTRLTVL.